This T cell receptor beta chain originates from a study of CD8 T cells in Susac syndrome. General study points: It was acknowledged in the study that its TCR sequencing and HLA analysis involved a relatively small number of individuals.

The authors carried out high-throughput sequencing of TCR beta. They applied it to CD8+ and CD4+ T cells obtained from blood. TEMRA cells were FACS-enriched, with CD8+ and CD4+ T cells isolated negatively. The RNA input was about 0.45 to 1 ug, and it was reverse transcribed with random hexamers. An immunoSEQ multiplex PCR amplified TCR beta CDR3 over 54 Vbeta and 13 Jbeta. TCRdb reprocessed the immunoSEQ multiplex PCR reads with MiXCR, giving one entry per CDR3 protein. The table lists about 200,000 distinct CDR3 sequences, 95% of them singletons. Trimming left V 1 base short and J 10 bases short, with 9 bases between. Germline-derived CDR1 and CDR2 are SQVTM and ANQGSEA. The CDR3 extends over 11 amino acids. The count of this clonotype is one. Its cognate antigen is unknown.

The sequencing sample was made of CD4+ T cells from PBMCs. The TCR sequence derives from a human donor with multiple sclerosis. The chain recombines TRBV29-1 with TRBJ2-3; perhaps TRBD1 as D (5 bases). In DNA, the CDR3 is TGCAGCGTTGAAGTAGGGGAAGCGCAGTATTTT. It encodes CSVEVGEAQYF.